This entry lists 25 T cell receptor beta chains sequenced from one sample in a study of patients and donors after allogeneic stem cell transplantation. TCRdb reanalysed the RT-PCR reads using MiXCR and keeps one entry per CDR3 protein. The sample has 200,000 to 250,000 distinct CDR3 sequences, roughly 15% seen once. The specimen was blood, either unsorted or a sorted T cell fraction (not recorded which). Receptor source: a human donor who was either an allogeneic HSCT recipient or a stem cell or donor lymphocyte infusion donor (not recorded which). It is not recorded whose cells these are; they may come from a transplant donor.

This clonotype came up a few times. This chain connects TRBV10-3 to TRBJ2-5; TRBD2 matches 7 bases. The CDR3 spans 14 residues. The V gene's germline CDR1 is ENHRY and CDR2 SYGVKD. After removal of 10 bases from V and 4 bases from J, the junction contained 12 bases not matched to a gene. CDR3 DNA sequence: TGTGCCACCTCCCGCGGTGGGGAGGGAGAGACCCAGTACTTC. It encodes CATSRGGEGETQYF.

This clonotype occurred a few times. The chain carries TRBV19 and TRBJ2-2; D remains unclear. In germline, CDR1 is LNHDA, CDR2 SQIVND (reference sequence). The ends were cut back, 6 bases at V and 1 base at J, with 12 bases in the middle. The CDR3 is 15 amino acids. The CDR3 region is CASRNDLQNTGELFF. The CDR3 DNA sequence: TGTGCCAGTAGAAACGACCTACAGAACACCGGGGAGCTGTTTTTT. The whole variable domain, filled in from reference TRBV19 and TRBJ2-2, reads DGGITQSPKYLFRKEGQNVTLSCEQNLNHDAMYWYRQDPGQGLRLIYYSQIVNDFQKGDIAEGYSVSREKKESFPLTVTSAQKNPTAFYLCASRNDLQNTGELFFGEGSRLTVL.

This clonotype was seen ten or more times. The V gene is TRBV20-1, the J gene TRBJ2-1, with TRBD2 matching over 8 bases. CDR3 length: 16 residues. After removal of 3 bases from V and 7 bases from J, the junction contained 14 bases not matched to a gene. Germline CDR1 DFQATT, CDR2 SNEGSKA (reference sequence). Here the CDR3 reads CSARGEVAGSTNEQFF. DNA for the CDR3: TGCAGTGCTAGGGGGGAGGTAGCGGGATCGACAAATGAGCAGTTCTTC.

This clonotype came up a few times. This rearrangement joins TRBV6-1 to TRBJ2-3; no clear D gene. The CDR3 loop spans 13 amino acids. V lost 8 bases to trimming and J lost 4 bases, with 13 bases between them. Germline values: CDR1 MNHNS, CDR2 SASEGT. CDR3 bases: TGTGCCAGCCGAGATGGCCCGGCAGATACGCAGTATTTT. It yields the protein CASRDGPADTQYF.

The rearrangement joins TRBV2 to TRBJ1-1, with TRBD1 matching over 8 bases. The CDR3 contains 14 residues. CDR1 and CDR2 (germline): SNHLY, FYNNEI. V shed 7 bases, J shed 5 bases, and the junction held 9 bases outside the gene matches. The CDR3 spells CASNGGQGWTEAFF. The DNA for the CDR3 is TGTGCCAGCAACGGAGGACAGGGATGGACTGAAGCTTTCTTT.

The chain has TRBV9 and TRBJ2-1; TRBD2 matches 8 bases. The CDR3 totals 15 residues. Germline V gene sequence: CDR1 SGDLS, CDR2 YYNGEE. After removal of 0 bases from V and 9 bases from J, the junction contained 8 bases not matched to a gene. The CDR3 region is CASSVAREGRLEQFF. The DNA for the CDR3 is TGTGCCAGCAGCGTAGCACGGGAGGGCCGTCTTGAGCAGTTCTTC.

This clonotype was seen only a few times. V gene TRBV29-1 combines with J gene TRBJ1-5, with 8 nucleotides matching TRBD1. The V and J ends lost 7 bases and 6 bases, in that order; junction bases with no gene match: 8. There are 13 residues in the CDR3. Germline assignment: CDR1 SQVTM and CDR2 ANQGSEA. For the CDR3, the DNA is TGCAGCGCTGGAACAGGGGGAAGTCAGCCCCAGCATTTT. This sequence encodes CSAGTGGSQPQHF.

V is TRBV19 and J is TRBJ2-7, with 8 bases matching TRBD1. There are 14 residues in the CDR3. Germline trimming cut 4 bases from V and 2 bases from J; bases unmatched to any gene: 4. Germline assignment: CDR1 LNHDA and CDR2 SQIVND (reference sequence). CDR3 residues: CASSTKQGAYEQYF. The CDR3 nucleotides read TGTGCCAGTAGTACAAAACAGGGGGCCTACGAGCAGTACTTC.

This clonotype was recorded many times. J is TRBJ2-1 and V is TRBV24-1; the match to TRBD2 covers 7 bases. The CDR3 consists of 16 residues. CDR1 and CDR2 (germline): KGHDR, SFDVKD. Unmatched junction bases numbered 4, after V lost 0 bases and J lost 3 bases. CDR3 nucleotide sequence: TGTGCCACCAGTGATTTGGAGCGGGGTAACTACAATGAGCAGTTCTTC. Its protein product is CATSDLERGNYNEQFF.

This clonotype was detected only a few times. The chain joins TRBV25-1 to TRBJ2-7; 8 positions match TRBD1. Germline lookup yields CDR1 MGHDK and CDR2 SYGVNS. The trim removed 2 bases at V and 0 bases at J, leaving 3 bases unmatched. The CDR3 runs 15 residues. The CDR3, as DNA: TGTGCCAGCAGTGAAGGGACAGGTAGCTCCTACGAGCAGTACTTC. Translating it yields CASSEGTGSSYEQYF.

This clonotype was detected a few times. The CDR3 DNA reads TGTGCCAGCACAAGACTAGCGGCCGGTGAGCAGTTCTTC. Its protein is CASTRLAAGEQFF. This chain joins TRBV2 and TRBJ2-1; TRBD2 aligns across 9 bases. In germline, CDR1 is SNHLY, CDR2 FYNNEI. The CDR3 runs 13 residues. Trimming removed 7 bases from V and 9 bases from J; junction bases left unmatched: 7.

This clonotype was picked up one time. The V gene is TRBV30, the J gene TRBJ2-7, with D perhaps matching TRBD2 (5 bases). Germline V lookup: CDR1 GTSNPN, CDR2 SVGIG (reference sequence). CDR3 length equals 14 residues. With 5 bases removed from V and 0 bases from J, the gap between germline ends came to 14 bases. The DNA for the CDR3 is TGTGCCTGGTGGGCCCCTGGACTCTCCTACGAGCAGTACTTC. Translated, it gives CAWWAPGLSYEQYF.

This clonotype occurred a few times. CDR3 protein: CASHSGRVGVAKNIQYF. CDR3 DNA sequence: TGTGCCAGCCATTCAGGCAGGGTCGGCGTAGCCAAAAACATTCAGTACTTC. The genes are TRBV27 and TRBJ2-4; the D gene is possibly TRBD1 (5 bases). The ends were cut back, 8 bases at V and 0 bases at J, with 20 bases in the middle. The CDR3 totals 17 residues. From germline, CDR1 is MNHEY and CDR2 SMNVEV (reference sequence).

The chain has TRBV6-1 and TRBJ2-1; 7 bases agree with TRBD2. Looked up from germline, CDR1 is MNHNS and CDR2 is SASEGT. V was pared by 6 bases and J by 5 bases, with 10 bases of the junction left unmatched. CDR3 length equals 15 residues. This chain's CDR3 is CASRDLGTNHNEQFF. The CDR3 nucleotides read TGTGCCAGCAGGGACCTCGGGACTAACCACAATGAGCAGTTCTTC.

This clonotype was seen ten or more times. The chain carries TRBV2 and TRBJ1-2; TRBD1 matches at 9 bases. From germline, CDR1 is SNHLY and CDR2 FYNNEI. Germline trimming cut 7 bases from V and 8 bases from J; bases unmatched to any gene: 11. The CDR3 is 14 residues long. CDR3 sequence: CASTPGRDREGYTF. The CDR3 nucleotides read TGTGCCAGCACCCCTGGACGGGACAGGGAGGGCTACACCTTC.

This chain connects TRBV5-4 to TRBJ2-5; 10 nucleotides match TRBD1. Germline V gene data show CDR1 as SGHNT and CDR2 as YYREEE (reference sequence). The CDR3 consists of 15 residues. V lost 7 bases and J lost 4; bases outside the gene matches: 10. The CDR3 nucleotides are TGTGCCAGCGCAGAAGGGGACAGGGGTCGAGAGACCCAGTACTTC. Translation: CASAEGDRGRETQYF.

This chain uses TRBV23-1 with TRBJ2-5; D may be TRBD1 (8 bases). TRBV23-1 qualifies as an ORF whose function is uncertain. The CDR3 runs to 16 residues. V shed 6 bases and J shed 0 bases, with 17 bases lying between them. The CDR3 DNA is TGCGCCAGCAGAACGTACAGGGGGGGCTACCAAGAGACCCAGTACTTC. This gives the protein CASRTYRGGYQETQYF.

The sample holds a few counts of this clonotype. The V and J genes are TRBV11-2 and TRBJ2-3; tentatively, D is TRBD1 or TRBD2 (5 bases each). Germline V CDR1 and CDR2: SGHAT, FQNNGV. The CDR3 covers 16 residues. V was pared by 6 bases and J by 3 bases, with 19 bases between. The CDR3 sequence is CASSPFWGRKTDTQYF. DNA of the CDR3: TGTGCCAGCAGTCCATTCTGGGGACGGAAAACAGATACGCAGTATTTT.

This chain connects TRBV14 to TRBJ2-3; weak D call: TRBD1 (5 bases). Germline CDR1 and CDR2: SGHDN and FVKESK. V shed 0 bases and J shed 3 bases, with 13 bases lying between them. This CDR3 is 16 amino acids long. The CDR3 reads CASSQDPPGFTDTQYF. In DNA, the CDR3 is TGTGCCAGCAGCCAAGATCCCCCAGGGTTTACAGATACGCAGTATTTT.

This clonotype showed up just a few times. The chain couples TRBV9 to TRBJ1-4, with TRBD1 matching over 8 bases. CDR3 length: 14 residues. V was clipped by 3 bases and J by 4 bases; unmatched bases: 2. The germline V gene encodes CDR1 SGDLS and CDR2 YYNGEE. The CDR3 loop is CASSAGTGNEKLFF. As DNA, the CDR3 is TGTGCCAGCAGCGCTGGGACAGGTAATGAAAAACTGTTTTTT.

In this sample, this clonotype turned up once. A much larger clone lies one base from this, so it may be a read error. The CDR3 bases are TGTGGCAGCAGTCCCCTCGGGACATCTGGCTACACCTTC. Protein: CGSSPLGTSGYTF. The rearrangement uses TRBV27 and TRBJ1-2, with a tentative D call TRBD1 (6 bases). CDR1 is MNHEY and CDR2 is SMNVEV in the germline V gene (reference sequence). This CDR3 comprises 13 residues.

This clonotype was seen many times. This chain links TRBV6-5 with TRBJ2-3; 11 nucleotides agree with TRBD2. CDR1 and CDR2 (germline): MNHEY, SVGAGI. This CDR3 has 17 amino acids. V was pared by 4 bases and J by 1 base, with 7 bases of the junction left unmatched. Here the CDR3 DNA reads TGTGCCAGCAGTTTGTTAGCGGGGGGGCCTGGCACAGATACGCAGTATTTT. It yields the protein CASSLLAGGPGTDTQYF.

DNA for the CDR3: TGTGCCAGCAGCCAAGTCCGGACCGGGACAGAATACTTC. This translates into CASSQVRTGTEYF. The rearrangement uses TRBV14 and TRBJ2-5, with 7 positions matching TRBD1. V dropped 1 base and J dropped 14; count of bases not matched to a gene: 10. CDR1 and CDR2 (germline): SGHDN, FVKESK. The CDR3 contains 13 residues.

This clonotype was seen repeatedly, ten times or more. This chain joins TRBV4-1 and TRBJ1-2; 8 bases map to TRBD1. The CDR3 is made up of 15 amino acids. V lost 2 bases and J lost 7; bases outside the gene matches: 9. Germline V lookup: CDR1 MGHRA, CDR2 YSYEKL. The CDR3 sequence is CASSQLQGAGRGYTF. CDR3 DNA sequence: TGCGCCAGCAGCCAACTCCAGGGGGCCGGCCGTGGCTACACCTTC.

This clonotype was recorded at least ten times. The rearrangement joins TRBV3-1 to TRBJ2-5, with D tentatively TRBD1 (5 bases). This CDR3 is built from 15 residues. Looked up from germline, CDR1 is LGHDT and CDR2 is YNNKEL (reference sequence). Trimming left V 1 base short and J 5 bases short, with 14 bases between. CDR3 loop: CASSQVARETETQYF. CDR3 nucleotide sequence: TGTGCCAGCAGCCAAGTTGCCAGGGAAACGGAGACCCAGTACTTC.